This T cell receptor beta chain was identified during a study of beta chain features in type 1 diabetes. Study-level points and caveats: VDJ junctions from patients with type 1 diabetes contained fewer insertions and more deletions. In all four CD4+ subsets, TCRB CDR3 length was significantly, moderately reduced in type 1 diabetes.

This clone showed up just a few times. Its antigen is still unknown. After removal of 7 bases from V and 6 bases from J, the junction contained 13 bases not matched to a gene. This CDR3 has 16 residues. Germline loops: CDR1 MGHDK, CDR2 SYGVNS. Investigators reverse transcribed all isolated RNA, so they sequenced expressed TCRB transcripts. Using immunoSEQ multiplex PCR, the repertoire was profiled, and TCRdb retains in-frame clones only, with some absent. The sample yields about 300,000 clones, roughly 13% seen once. The origin of this receptor is a woman aged 18 to 35 with type 1 diabetes. Sequenced: naive CD4+ T cells from blood. The chain links TRBV25-1 to TRBJ2-1; 9 bases are a match to TRBD1. DNA of the CDR3: TGTGCCAGCAACACCGCCGGGACAGGGACCACCAATGAGCAGTTCTTC. Its translation: CASNTAGTGTTNEQFF.